Only a few counts were recorded for the clone carrying this T cell receptor (beta chain). Individual cDNA molecules received unique molecular identifiers. In TCRdb, the 5' RACE reads were re-called with MiXCR into one record per CDR3 protein. The sample has some 60,000 distinct CDR3 sequences, 7% to 8% seen once; the top ten hold more than 3%. These data belong to a study of early T cells in non-severe SARS-CoV-2 infection. This receptor was taken from an adult who was a healthcare worker with PCR-confirmed SARS-CoV-2 infection or an uninfected control (not recorded which). Sample: whole blood.

The CDR3 bases are TGTGCCAGTAGTATAGATCCCGGGACAGGAAATGAAAAACTGTTTTTT. This encodes CASSIDPGTGNEKLFF. The genes are TRBV19 and TRBJ1-4; 8 bases agree with TRBD1. The J segment lost 5 bases and the V segment lost 0 bases, leaving 5 bases of the junction unmatched. This CDR3 comprises 16 residues. Germline V CDR1 and CDR2: LNHDA, SQIVND (reference sequence). Based on the CDR3 plus reference TRBV19 and TRBJ1-4, the full variable domain is DGGITQSPKYLFRKEGQNVTLSCEQNLNHDAMYWYRQDPGQGLRLIYYSQIVNDFQKGDIAEGYSVSREKKESFPLTVTSAQKNPTAFYLCASSIDPGTGNEKLFFGSGTQLSVL.